This T cell receptor beta chain stems from a study of cytomegalovirus exposure and HLA in healthy donors. Concerning this clone: Its antigen is still unknown.

CDR1 is SGHVS and CDR2 is FNYEAQ in the germline V gene. The CDR3 spans 14 residues. Trimming stripped 3 bases from V and 0 bases from J, with 8 bases between. Use of 60 Vbeta and 13 Jbeta primers characterized the PCR. Repertoires were generated with immunoSEQ multiplex PCR, while TCRdb's copy carries only in-frame clones and drops some. The table includes about 130,000 clones, approximately 82% detected once. Whole-study findings and limits: High sensitivity and specificity were reportedly achieved when the classifier diagnosed cytomegalovirus status. A later analysis appeared to link common viral pathogens to several of the most significant clusters. The sole available immune exposure information was CMV serostatus.

The clonotype comes from a boy younger than 10 in good health and CMV-seronegative. The sequenced sample consisted of PBMCs. The chain has TRBV7-6 and TRBJ1-1; D not certain. CDR3 residues: CASSFSRLNTEAFF. CDR3 in DNA: TGTGCCAGCAGCTTCTCCAGGTTGAACACTGAAGCTTTCTTT.